This T cell receptor beta chain comes out of a study of blood T cell repertoires in COVID-19. In the study overall: PBMCs, B-cell-depleted T cells, or T cells were the source of the cDNA or gDNA that made up the material.

V dropped 3 bases and J dropped 7; count of bases not matched to a gene: 11. CDR3 length: 16 residues. Germline V lookup: CDR1 KGHSH, CDR2 LQKENI. Sequencing used immunoSEQ multiplex PCR; TCRdb keeps in-frame clones, though not all of them. The data show under 150,000 clones, with almost 85% seen just once and 10% to 15% held by the top ten. This clonotype originated in a human donor in a cohort sampled during active COVID-19. The chain joins TRBV18 to TRBJ1-4, with TRBD1 matching over 7 bases. Sequencing was done on a sample of peripheral blood. CDR3 region: CASSPSTGVDFEKLFF. CDR3 nucleotides: TGTGCCAGCTCACCTTCCACAGGGGTGGATTTTGAAAAACTGTTTTTT.